This T cell receptor (beta chain) came from a study of T cell repertoires in cytomegalovirus infection. Using its own MiXCR run on the reads, TCRdb lists one record per CDR3 protein. The sample holds about 770,000 distinct CDR3 sequences, just under 30% seen once. CDR3 length: 16 amino acids. Germline V CDR1 and CDR2: SNHLY, FYNNEI. Trimming cost V 8 bases and J 5 bases; bases outside gene matches: 13. Remarks on this clonotype: Its target is not known.

This specimen was cultured CD8+ T cells from PBMCs, taken from culture after CMV antigen stimulation. The chain combines TRBV2 with TRBJ2-1; TRBD1 aligns across 9 bases. This clonotype originated in a human donor in good health (CMV status not recorded). Some clones in this sample may be carry-over from other donors' samples. This CDR3 reads CASRPGQGKGNNEQFF. The CDR3 nucleotides are TGTGCCAGCCGCCCGGGACAGGGCAAAGGTAACAATGAGCAGTTCTTC.